The 17 T cell receptor beta chains reported below all come from one sample, sequenced in a study of shared clonotypes between healthy human individuals. CD45RO-negative, CCR7-selected cells formed the naive CD8 fraction, which excluded terminally differentiated effector memory CD45RA+ cells. The assay was immunoSEQ multiplex PCR, and TCRdb's table has in-frame clones only and misses some. This table holds about 1,900,000 clones, about 94% found once. The specimen was naive CD8+ T cells sorted from blood. The receptors here all came from a man aged 18 to 29 in good health.

The V call is TRBV10-3, the J call TRBJ2-2, with TRBD1 matching 11 bases. The trim removed 6 bases at V and 3 bases at J, leaving 9 bases unmatched. The length of the CDR3 is 17 residues. The germline V gene encodes CDR1 ENHRY and CDR2 SYGVKD. CDR3 nucleotides: TGTGCCATCAGGCTGGGACAGGGGGATGTTGACACCGGGGAGCTGTTTTTT. This gives the protein CAIRLGQGDVDTGELFF.

The rearrangement joins TRBV6-5 to TRBJ1-2; perhaps TRBD1 as D (6 bases). CDR3 length equals 13 residues. V lost 2 bases and J lost 2, with 6 bases in between. Germline V gene data show CDR1 as MNHEY and CDR2 as SVGAGI. Here the CDR3 reads CASSYTGNYGYTF. The CDR3 nucleotides read TGTGCCAGCAGTTACACAGGGAACTATGGCTACACCTTC.

V is TRBV5-1 and J is TRBJ2-7; 9 bases match TRBD1. Losses at the gene ends were 7 bases for V and 3 bases for J; bases not matched to a gene: 11. The CDR3 consists of 15 residues. Germline V gene sequence: CDR1 SGHRS, CDR2 YFSETQ. The CDR3 DNA follows: TGCGCCAGCTCTAGAGGGGGGGACAGGGTCTACGAGCAGTACTTC. Protein sequence: CASSRGGDRVYEQYF.

The genes are TRBV27 and TRBJ2-1; tentative D call: TRBD2 (5 bases). V lost 6 bases and J lost 9, with 15 bases in between. The CDR3 sequence is 13 residues long. CDR1 is MNHEY, CDR2 SMNVEV, per germline (reference sequence). CDR3 amino acids: CASSGGLAAEQFF. Written as DNA, the CDR3 is TGTGCCAGCAGCGGCGGGCTGGCCGCTGAGCAGTTCTTC.

For the CDR3, the DNA is TGTGCCAGCACCGGGACTAGCGGGGGTACAGATACGCAGTATTTT. It yields the protein CASTGTSGGTDTQYF. This sequence joins TRBV2 and TRBJ2-3; 14 nucleotides agree with TRBD2. J gave up 3 bases and V 7 bases, and 3 bases lay outside the gene matches. The CDR3 spans 15 residues. The germline V gene has CDR1 SNHLY and CDR2 FYNNEI.

J is TRBJ2-4 and V is TRBV11-2; tentative D call: TRBD1 (6 bases). The germline V gene has CDR1 SGHAT and CDR2 FQNNGV. The CDR3 totals 15 residues. V was clipped by 1 base and J by 4 bases, with 11 bases between them. The CDR3: CASSLGAGAKNIQYF. DNA of the CDR3: TGTGCCAGCAGCTTAGGGGCAGGGGCGAAAAACATTCAGTACTTC.

As concerns this clone: Additional DNA sequences in this sample encode the identical CDR3. The V gene is TRBV6-5, the J gene TRBJ2-5; no firm D call. Germline V gene sequence: CDR1 MNHEY, CDR2 SVGAGI. Trimming cost V 0 bases and J 5 bases, with 10 bases left between them. The CDR3 sequence is 14 residues long. CDR3: CASSYSAGSETQYF. In nucleotides, the CDR3 is TGTGCCAGCAGTTACTCGGCCGGATCGGAGACCCAGTACTTC.

The chain is built from TRBV9 and TRBJ1-6, with a weak D call TRBD1 (5 bases). Per the germline V gene, CDR1 is SGDLS and CDR2 is YYNGEE. The CDR3 is made up of 15 amino acids. Trimming cost V 4 bases and J 2 bases, with 10 bases left between them. In nucleotides, the CDR3 is TGTGCCAGCAGCTCGGGACCGACCTATAATTCACCCCTCCACTTT. This codes for CASSSGPTYNSPLHF.

With respect to this clone: This CDR3 is also generated by other DNA sequences in the sample. The chain links TRBV9 to TRBJ2-7; the D is unclear. Germline CDR1 is SGDLS and CDR2 is YYNGEE. The CDR3 consists of 12 residues. The V end was cut by 3 bases, the J end by 0 bases, with 4 bases between. The CDR3 here is CASSGSSYEQYF. CDR3 in DNA: TGTGCCAGCAGCGGAAGCTCCTACGAGCAGTACTTC.

For the CDR3, the DNA is TGTGCCAGCAGTTTTTTGTACGAGCAGTACTTC. Translated: CASSFLYEQYF. This rearrangement joins TRBV27 to TRBJ2-7; D not certain. This CDR3 contains 11 residues. CDR1 is MNHEY, CDR2 SMNVEV, per germline (reference sequence). V was cut by 3 bases and J by 4 bases, with 4 bases left in between.

The CDR3 here is CSVEGGTGAEQFF. CDR3 coding DNA: TGCAGCGTTGAGGGCGGGACGGGGGCCGAGCAGTTCTTC. This chain uses TRBV29-1 with TRBJ2-1; D tentatively reads TRBD1 or TRBD2 (6 bases each). This CDR3 has 13 residues. From germline, CDR1 is SQVTM and CDR2 ANQGSEA. The V gene lost 3 bases and the J gene lost 10 bases, with 16 bases spanning the gap.

This rearrangement joins TRBV7-9 to TRBJ1-4, with 7 bases aligning to TRBD1. The CDR3 is made up of 19 amino acids. Germline CDR1 reads SEHNR; CDR2 reads FQNEAQ (reference sequence). Germline trimming cut 4 bases from V and 0 bases from J; bases unmatched to any gene: 14. The CDR3 reads CASSYLPGQSSTTNEKLFF. CDR3 bases: TGTGCCAGCAGCTACCTACCGGGACAGAGTTCCACAACTAATGAAAAACTGTTTTTT.

The V and J genes are TRBV2 and TRBJ2-1; D gene ambiguous. Germline loops: CDR1 SNHLY, CDR2 FYNNEI. The length of the CDR3 is 12 residues. Trimming shortened V by 3 bases and J by 14 bases, and 14 bases separated the two germline ends. DNA of the CDR3: TGTGCCAGCAGTGACAGCCTCCCATGGGAGTTCTTC. Protein: CASSDSLPWEFF.

The rearrangement joins TRBV13 to TRBJ2-7; 9 bases fit TRBD1. The V and J ends lost 5 bases and 5 bases, in that order; junction bases with no gene match: 7. The CDR3 is made up of 14 amino acids. Germline CDR1 is PRHDT and CDR2 is FYEKMQ (reference sequence). CDR3 sequence: CASSPGTGRNEQYF. Here the CDR3 DNA reads TGTGCCAGCAGCCCCGGGACAGGGCGGAACGAGCAGTACTTC.

This chain joins TRBV6-7 and TRBJ1-2; 9 nucleotides line up with TRBD1. TRBV6-7 is an ORF, with its function uncertain. The CDR3 runs 19 residues. The V and J ends lost 2 bases and 4 bases, in that order; junction bases with no gene match: 17. The CDR3 nucleotides are TGTGCCAGCAGTTACGGGGCCCGGGACAGGGAGATCGCGGGCTATGGCTACACCTTC. It specifies CASSYGARDREIAGYGYTF.

A remark on this clone: Other nucleotide sequences in the sample specify the same CDR3. The V call is TRBV27, the J call TRBJ1-5; D is uncertain. Germline CDR1 and CDR2: MNHEY and SMNVEV (reference sequence). This CDR3 contains 13 residues. V was clipped by 6 bases and J by 2 bases, with 8 bases between them. CDR3 in DNA: TGTGCCAGCAGAGGGATGGGCAATCAGCCCCAGCATTTT. Translating gives CASRGMGNQPQHF.

The chain uses TRBV7-9 and TRBJ2-2, with D hard to call. The germline V and J ends were trimmed by 3 bases and 7 bases, with 15 bases remaining between them. Germline V gives CDR1 SEHNR, CDR2 FQNEAQ (reference sequence). The CDR3 is made up of 15 amino acids. The CDR3 coding sequence is TGTGCCAGCAGCTTCGTCACATTCCTAGGCGGGGAGCTGTTTTTT. As protein: CASSFVTFLGGELFF.